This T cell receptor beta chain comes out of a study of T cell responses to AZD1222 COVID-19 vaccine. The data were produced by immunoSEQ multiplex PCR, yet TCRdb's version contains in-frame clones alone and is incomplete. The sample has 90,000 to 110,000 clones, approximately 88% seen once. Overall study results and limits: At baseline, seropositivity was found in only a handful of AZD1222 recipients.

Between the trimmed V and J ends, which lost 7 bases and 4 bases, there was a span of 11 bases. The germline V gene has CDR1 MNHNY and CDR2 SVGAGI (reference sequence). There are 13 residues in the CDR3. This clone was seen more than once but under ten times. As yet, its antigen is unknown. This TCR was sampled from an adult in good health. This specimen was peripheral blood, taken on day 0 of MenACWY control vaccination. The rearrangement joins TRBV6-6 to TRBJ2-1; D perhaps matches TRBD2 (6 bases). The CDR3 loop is CASTTGTYNEQFF. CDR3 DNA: TGTGCCAGCACTACGGGGACTTACAATGAGCAGTTCTTC.